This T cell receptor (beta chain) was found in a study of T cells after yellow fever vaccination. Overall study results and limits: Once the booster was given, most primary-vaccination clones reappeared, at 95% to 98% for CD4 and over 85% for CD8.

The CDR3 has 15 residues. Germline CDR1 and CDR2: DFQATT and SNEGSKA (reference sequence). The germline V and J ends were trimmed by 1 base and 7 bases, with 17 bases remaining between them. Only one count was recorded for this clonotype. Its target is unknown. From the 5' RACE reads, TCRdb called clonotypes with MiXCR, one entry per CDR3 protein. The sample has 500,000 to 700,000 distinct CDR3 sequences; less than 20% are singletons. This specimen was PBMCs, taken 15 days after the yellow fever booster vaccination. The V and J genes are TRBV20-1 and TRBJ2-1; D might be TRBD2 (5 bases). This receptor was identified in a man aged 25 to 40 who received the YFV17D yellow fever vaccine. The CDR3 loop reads CSARGIAGILNEQFF. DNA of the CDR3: TGCAGTGCTAGAGGCATCGCGGGCATTCTTAATGAGCAGTTCTTC.